The 30 T cell receptor beta chains presented below share a single source sample, sequenced in a study of T cells in Graves' hyperthyroidism and ophthalmopathy. There were TCR beta CDR3 regions amplified from RNA transcripts. A set of HTBI primers served as the primers for a first-round RT-PCR of the TCR CDR3. Each CDR3 protein gets one entry after TCRdb re-called the multiplex PCR reads with MiXCR. The sample yields some 360,000 distinct CDR3 sequences, less than 20% seen once. Sequences were obtained from blood. These receptors were obtained from a woman in her thirties or forties with Graves' ophthalmopathy.

This clonotype came up many times. This chain links TRBV16 with TRBJ1-1; possibly TRBD1 for D (6 bases). V lost 7 bases, J lost 4 bases, and 19 bases lay in between. The CDR3 is 15 residues long. The germline V gene encodes CDR1 KGHSY and CDR2 FQNENV. CDR3 loop: CASTAYSGVSTEAFF. As DNA, the CDR3 is TGTGCCAGCACCGCATATTCAGGGGTTTCCACTGAAGCTTTCTTT.

V gene TRBV12-3 or TRBV12-4 combines with J gene TRBJ1-1, with unresolved D. CDR3 length: 14 amino acids. V lost 8 bases and J 5 bases, leaving 18 bases between the germline ends. The CDR3, as DNA: TGTGCCAGCGTTCAGACGGAGGGAGGGACTGAAGCTTTCTTT. Protein product: CASVQTEGGTEAFF.

This clonotype was detected a few times. The junction departs from the called germline gene at one end, perhaps through a read error. This chain uses TRBV28 with TRBJ2-2, with no clear D. From germline, CDR1 is MDHEN and CDR2 SYDVKM. This CDR3 is 15 amino acids long. The CDR3 loop reads CVSTVGAANTGELFF. The CDR3 nucleotides read TGTGTCAGCACCGTAGGCGCGGCGAACACCGGGGAGCTGTTTTTT. The whole variable domain, filled in from reference TRBV28 and TRBJ2-2, reads DVKVTQSSRYLVKRTGEKVFLECVQDMDHENMFWYRQDPGLGLRLIYFSYDVKMKEKGDIPEGYSVSREKKERFSLILESASTNQTSMYLCVSTVGAANTGELFFGEGSRLTVL.

This clonotype has more than one count but fewer than ten. The V and J genes are TRBV28 and TRBJ1-5; a weak D match, TRBD1 (5 bases). V was shortened by 6 bases and J by 3 bases, with 15 bases between the two germline ends. Germline V gives CDR1 MDHEN, CDR2 SYDVKM. The CDR3 is 15 amino acids. The CDR3 is CASRNAGADNQPQHF. DNA for the CDR3: TGTGCCAGCAGAAACGCTGGGGCCGACAATCAGCCCCAGCATTTT.

This clonotype was counted many times. The chain joins TRBV29-1 to TRBJ1-5; 8 bases agree with TRBD1. This CDR3 is 14 amino acids long. CDR1 and CDR2 from the germline V gene are SQVTM and ANQGSEA. Trimming at V came to 0 bases and at J to 9 bases, leaving 7 bases not matched to a gene. The CDR3 DNA is TGCAGCGTTGAAGAATCTGGGACAGGTGGGCCCCAGCATTTT. As protein: CSVEESGTGGPQHF.

In this sample, this clonotype turned up many times. The chain carries TRBV12-3 or TRBV12-4 and TRBJ1-2; 7 nucleotides align to TRBD1. This CDR3 region has 13 residues. After removal of 6 bases from V and 5 bases from J, the junction contained 6 bases not matched to a gene. CDR3 in DNA: TGTGCCAGCAGCCCCACAGGGGTTTATGGCTACACCTTC. Translation gives CASSPTGVYGYTF.

Ten or more counts support this clonotype. The chain couples TRBV18 to TRBJ1-5, with 8 bases aligning to TRBD1. CDR1 KGHSH and CDR2 LQKENI come from the germline V gene. The CDR3 has 15 residues. Trimming cost V 6 bases and J 3 bases; bases outside gene matches: 7. The CDR3 sequence: CASSESDRANQPQHF. As DNA, the CDR3 is TGTGCCAGCTCTGAGTCGGACAGGGCCAATCAGCCCCAGCATTTT.

This clonotype was seen at least ten times. V usage is TRBV30 and J usage is TRBJ1-1, with D possibly matching TRBD1 (5 bases). Germline CDR1 is GTSNPN and CDR2 is SVGIG (reference sequence). The germline V and J ends were trimmed by 4 bases and 3 bases, with 21 bases remaining between them. The CDR3 spans 16 residues. CDR3 in amino acids: CAWNTDGGGMHTEAFF. Here the CDR3 DNA reads TGTGCCTGGAACACCGACGGGGGGGGTATGCACACTGAAGCTTTCTTT.

In its sample, this clonotype was seen many times. J is TRBJ1-1 and V is TRBV6-2 or TRBV6-3, with D unresolved. Germline CDR1 and CDR2: MNHEY and SVGEGT. The CDR3 is 13 residues long. Trimming took off 6 bases at V and 1 base at J, with 9 bases between the two ends. The CDR3 DNA reads TGTGCCAGCAGCCGCGTTCGGAACACTGAAGCTTTCTTT. This gives the protein CASSRVRNTEAFF.

This clonotype showed up just a few times. This rearrangement joins TRBV13 to TRBJ2-2; TRBD2 matches 14 bases. CDR1 PRHDT and CDR2 FYEKMQ come from the germline V gene (reference sequence). CDR3 length equals 17 residues. With V trimmed by 4 bases and J by 8 bases, 9 bases remained unmatched. The CDR3: CASSSYGTSGSSGELFF. CDR3 coding DNA: TGTGCCAGCAGCTCGTATGGGACTAGCGGGAGTTCGGGGGAGCTGTTTTTT.

This clonotype was seen at least ten times. V usage is TRBV11-2 and J usage is TRBJ2-7, with D perhaps matching TRBD2 (5 bases). Looked up from germline, CDR1 is SGHAT and CDR2 is FQNNGV. The ends were cut back, 5 bases at V and 5 bases at J, with 13 bases in the middle. CDR3 size: 13 residues. The CDR3 loop reads CASSPTRVHEQYF. CDR3 in DNA: TGTGCCAGCAGCCCTACGAGGGTCCACGAGCAGTACTTC.

There are many counts of this clonotype. The gene calls are TRBV6-2 or TRBV6-3 and TRBJ2-7; 7 bases map to TRBD2. V lost 7 bases and J lost 4; bases outside the gene matches: 13. CDR1 is MNHEY, CDR2 SVGEGT, per germline. This CDR3 is built from 15 residues. The CDR3 sequence: CASTEGLAVPYEQYF. As DNA, the CDR3 is TGTGCCAGCACCGAGGGGCTAGCGGTACCTTACGAGCAGTACTTC.

This clonotype was counted many times. This chain connects TRBV29-1 to TRBJ2-7; D gene uncertain. Per the germline V gene, CDR1 is SQVTM and CDR2 is ANQGSEA. V was clipped by 3 bases and J by 6 bases, with 9 bases between them. This CDR3 has 11 residues. CDR3 in DNA: TGCAGCGTTGACGAAGGACCCGAGCAGTACTTC. This gives the protein CSVDEGPEQYF.

There are many counts of this clonotype. The chain joins TRBV12-3 or TRBV12-4 to TRBJ2-7; tentatively, D is TRBD1 (6 bases). V was clipped by 4 bases and J by 4 bases, with 11 bases between them. The CDR3 is made up of 13 amino acids. For the CDR3, the DNA is TGTGCCAGCAGTTCGAGGGGGAAGTACGAGCAGTACTTC. Residues: CASSSRGKYEQYF.

This clonotype was seen ten or more times. The CDR3 bases are TGTGCCAGCAGTGAAGGGGACACCTATCAGCCCCAGCATTTT. As protein: CASSEGDTYQPQHF. The chain links TRBV6-1 to TRBJ1-5; D perhaps matches TRBD1 (6 bases). Germline loops: CDR1 MNHNS, CDR2 SASEGT. The CDR3 is made up of 14 amino acids. V lost 1 base and J 5 bases, leaving 9 bases between the germline ends.

This clonotype showed up many times. The J gene is TRBJ2-7, the V gene TRBV4-1; 7 positions agree with TRBD2. CDR3 length: 15 residues. The V gene's germline CDR1 is MGHRA and CDR2 YSYEKL. With 5 bases clipped from V and 4 bases from J, the junction kept 11 bases outside the gene matches. The CDR3 DNA is TGCGCCAGCAGCTCGTCGGGCGGGAGTAAGTACGAGCAGTACTTC. Encoded protein: CASSSSGGSKYEQYF.

This clonotype has at least ten counts. This chain links TRBV29-1 with TRBJ2-7; 8 bases map to TRBD1. The CDR3 is made up of 12 amino acids. Germline V gene data show CDR1 as SQVTM and CDR2 as ANQGSEA. J gave up 4 bases and V 4 bases, and 3 bases lay outside the gene matches. The CDR3 region is CSVVTGGYEQYF. The CDR3 nucleotides read TGCAGCGTTGTTACAGGGGGTTACGAGCAGTACTTC.

This clonotype has a count of ten or more. This chain connects TRBV19 to TRBJ1-1; D is undetermined. This CDR3 is 12 amino acids long. The V end lost 5 bases, the J end lost 4 bases, and 8 bases lay between the germline ends. CDR1 is LNHDA and CDR2 is SQIVND in the germline V gene (reference sequence). CDR3 nucleotides: TGTGCCAGTAGTTTTGTGGGCACTGAAGCTTTCTTT. It translates to CASSFVGTEAFF.

There are many counts of this clonotype. The chain links TRBV12-3 or TRBV12-4 to TRBJ1-2; 11 nucleotides match TRBD1. The CDR3 runs to 18 residues. V lost 6 bases to trimming and J lost 3 bases; unmatched junction nucleotides: 15. This CDR3 is CASRRLGQGGSGDYGYTF. The CDR3 bases are TGTGCCAGCAGGAGATTGGGACAGGGGGGTTCTGGGGACTATGGCTACACCTTC.

J is TRBJ2-2 and V is TRBV18; no firm D call. The V end was cut by 3 bases, the J end by 8 bases, with 7 bases between. Per the germline V gene, CDR1 is KGHSH and CDR2 is LQKENI. This CDR3 contains 12 residues. The CDR3 spells CASSPFSGELFF. CDR3 in DNA: TGTGCCAGCTCACCCTTCTCTGGGGAGCTGTTTTTT. Based on the CDR3 plus reference TRBV18 and TRBJ2-2, the full variable domain is NAGVMQNPRHLVRRRGQEARLRCSPMKGHSHVYWYRQLPEEGLKFMVYLQKENIIDESGMPKERFSAEFPKEGPSILRIQQVVRGDSAAYFCASSPFSGELFFGEGSRLTVL.

This clonotype has ten or more counts. For the CDR3, the DNA is TGTGCCAGCAGCCAAGATATGGGGAGGAATCAGCCCCAGCATTTT. Translating it yields CASSQDMGRNQPQHF. V is TRBV3-1 and J is TRBJ1-5, with D unresolved. Trimming left V 0 bases short and J 4 bases short, with 10 bases between. CDR3 length: 15 residues. From germline, CDR1 is LGHDT and CDR2 YNNKEL (reference sequence).

This chain uses TRBV30 with TRBJ1-5, with D unclear. The V end lost 1 base, the J end lost 4 bases, and 8 bases lay between the germline ends. Germline loops: CDR1 GTSNPN, CDR2 SVGIG (reference sequence). The CDR3 covers 13 residues. CDR3: CAWSGAANQPQHF. The DNA for the CDR3 is TGTGCCTGGAGTGGGGCCGCGAATCAGCCCCAGCATTTT.

This clonotype was counted many times. This chain links TRBV19 with TRBJ1-1; no reliable D call. V dropped 9 bases and J dropped 5 bases, with 16 bases sitting between them. Germline V gene lookup returns CDR1 LNHDA and CDR2 SQIVND (reference sequence). This CDR3 is 13 amino acids long. CDR3 amino acids: CASGPFQRTEAFF. In nucleotides, the CDR3 is TGTGCCAGCGGCCCTTTCCAAAGGACTGAAGCTTTCTTT.

The chain carries TRBV20-1 and TRBJ2-7, with D maybe TRBD2 (6 bases). Trimming removed 3 bases at V and 12 bases at J, with 21 bases between. The CDR3 loop spans 13 amino acids. In germline, CDR1 is DFQATT, CDR2 SNEGSKA (reference sequence). CDR3 protein: CSAREGYSGLVYF. The DNA of the CDR3 is TGCAGTGCTAGGGAGGGGTACAGTGGGTTGGTGTACTTC.

The rearrangement links TRBV5-5 to TRBJ2-7; no definite D call. CDR1 is SGHKS and CDR2 is YYEKEE in the germline V gene (reference sequence). V was trimmed by 6 bases and J by 0 bases, leaving 7 bases between them. The CDR3 is 12 residues long. DNA for the CDR3: TGTGCCAGCACCTCGCTCTCCTACGAGCAGTACTTC. Protein product: CASTSLSYEQYF.

This clonotype came up many times. The V and J genes are TRBV6-5 and TRBJ1-1; D is possibly TRBD1 (5 bases). The V end was cut by 5 bases, the J end by 4 bases, with 17 bases between. Germline assignment: CDR1 MNHEY and CDR2 SVGAGI. The length of the CDR3 is 15 residues. DNA of the CDR3: TGTGCCAGCAGTAGAGGTCAGGGATTTATCACTGAAGCTTTCTTT. Amino acid sequence: CASSRGQGFITEAFF.

This clonotype showed up many times. The rearrangement links TRBV13 to TRBJ2-3; 11 bases align to TRBD2. After removal of 4 bases from V and 2 bases from J, the junction contained 2 bases not matched to a gene. The CDR3 consists of 15 residues. Germline V gene lookup returns CDR1 PRHDT and CDR2 FYEKMQ (reference sequence). The CDR3 is CASSSLAGATDTQYF. The CDR3 DNA follows: TGTGCCAGCAGCTCACTAGCGGGAGCCACAGATACGCAGTATTTT.

There are many counts of this clonotype. The CDR3 nucleotides read TGTGCCTGGAGTGTAGACAACTACGAGCAGTACTTC. It specifies CAWSVDNYEQYF. The rearrangement joins TRBV30 to TRBJ2-7; D gene uncertain. This CDR3 is built from 12 residues. Germline CDR1 is GTSNPN and CDR2 is SVGIG (reference sequence). V was trimmed by 0 bases and J by 3 bases, leaving 6 bases between them.

CDR3 sequence: CSASFRAGKETQYF. Here the CDR3 DNA reads TGCAGTGCTAGCTTTAGGGCAGGCAAAGAGACCCAGTACTTC. This chain joins TRBV20-1 and TRBJ2-5; no clear D. The ends were cut back, 3 bases at V and 3 bases at J, with 14 bases in the middle. The CDR3 spans 14 residues. Looked up from germline, CDR1 is DFQATT and CDR2 is SNEGSKA (reference sequence).

This clonotype was counted at least ten times. V gene TRBV28 combines with J gene TRBJ2-2, with 10 bases aligning to TRBD2. CDR1 is MDHEN, CDR2 SYDVKM, per germline. This CDR3 is built from 14 residues. V shed 7 bases, J shed 9 bases, and the junction held 8 bases outside the gene matches. The DNA for the CDR3 is TGTGCCAGCACCCTAGCGGGAGTAGTCCGGGAGCTGTTTTTT. This codes for CASTLAGVVRELFF. Together with reference TRBV28 and TRBJ2-2, the CDR3 gives the full variable domain: DVKVTQSSRYLVKRTGEKVFLECVQDMDHENMFWYRQDPGLGLRLIYFSYDVKMKEKGDIPEGYSVSREKKERFSLILESASTNQTSMYLCASTLAGVVRELFFGEGSRLTVL.